Shown below are 11 T cell receptor beta chains from a single sample sequenced in a study of control samples from healthy donors and cancer patients. This table comes from immunoSEQ multiplex PCR, and its TCRdb copy is limited to in-frame clones, with some not included. The data hold 150,000 or so clones, with roughly 95% observed a single time. Sequencing input: blood. These receptors all come from a woman aged 60 to 75 in good health.

V usage is TRBV19 and J usage is TRBJ1-5; D unresolved. The CDR3 is 17 amino acids. Trimming pared 1 base from V and 2 bases from J, leaving 15 bases between. The germline gives CDR1 LNHDA, CDR2 SQIVND (reference sequence). The CDR3 DNA reads TGTGCCAGTAGTATAGGATACGGGTCATTGGGCAATCAGCCCCAGCATTTT. Translation: CASSIGYGSLGNQPQHF.

The chain uses TRBV5-4 and TRBJ2-5; D might be TRBD1 (5 bases). Germline assignment: CDR1 SGHNT and CDR2 YYREEE (reference sequence). The CDR3 has 14 residues. V lost 9 bases and J lost 2, with 17 bases in between. The CDR3 loop is CAMARTSPQETQYF. The CDR3 DNA reads as TGTGCCATGGCCCGGACATCTCCTCAAGAGACCCAGTACTTC.

The V and J genes are TRBV6-2 or TRBV6-3 and TRBJ2-5, with a tentative D call TRBD2 (6 bases). The germline CDR1 and CDR2 sequences are MNHEY and SVGEGT. V was trimmed by 6 bases and J by 1 base, leaving 18 bases between them. This CDR3 is built from 16 residues. CDR3 protein: CASSPVLGGFQETQYF. In DNA form, the CDR3 reads TGTGCCAGCAGCCCTGTCCTCGGGGGTTTCCAAGAGACCCAGTACTTC.

Comment on this clone: Other DNA sequences in the same sample also yield this CDR3. DNA for the CDR3: TGTGCCAGCAGCTTAGGCGGGGGACGCGAGCAGTACTTC. Encoded protein: CASSLGGGREQYF. The V and J genes are TRBV7-2 and TRBJ2-7, with 7 bases lining up with TRBD2. CDR1 SGHTA and CDR2 FQGNSA come from the germline V gene. The V gene end was trimmed by 1 base and the J gene end by 6 bases; junction bases not matched to a gene: 3. The CDR3 consists of 13 residues. The complete variable domain, with remaining parts taken from reference TRBV7-2 and TRBJ2-7, reads GAGVSQSPSNKVTEKGKDVELRCDPISGHTALYWYRQSLGQGLEFLIYFQGNSAPDKSGLPSDRFSAERTGGSVSTLTIQRTQQEDSAVYLCASSLGGGREQYFGPGTRLTVT.

The chain is built from TRBV7-9 and TRBJ2-3; the match to TRBD2 covers 7 bases. The CDR3 consists of 16 residues. Germline CDR1 is SEHNR and CDR2 is FQNEAQ (reference sequence). V lost 5 bases to trimming and J lost 2 bases; unmatched junction nucleotides: 10. Written as DNA, the CDR3 is TGTGCCAGCAGCCCCCGGCCGGGGGGTTTCACAGATACGCAGTATTTT. Its translation is CASSPRPGGFTDTQYF.

The V gene is TRBV24-1, the J gene TRBJ2-7; tentative D call: TRBD2 (5 bases). V lost 3 bases to trimming and J lost 6 bases, with 8 bases between them. This CDR3 spans 12 amino acids. CDR1 and CDR2 (germline): KGHDR, SFDVKD. CDR3: CATSDSRGEQYF. In DNA form, the CDR3 reads TGTGCCACCAGTGATAGCCGGGGCGAGCAGTACTTC.

The chain joins TRBV7-8 to TRBJ1-3; tentatively, D is TRBD1 (6 bases). Trimming pared 3 bases from V and 4 bases from J, leaving 13 bases between. The CDR3 totals 15 residues. The V gene's germline CDR1 is SGHVS and CDR2 FQNEAQ. For the CDR3, the DNA is TGTGCCAGCAGCTTCCTTGGGGGCACAGGAAACACCATATATTTT. This encodes CASSFLGGTGNTIYF.

The rearrangement joins TRBV5-8 to TRBJ1-2, with 9 bases aligning to TRBD1. The V and J ends lost 5 bases and 4 bases, in that order; junction bases with no gene match: 3. This CDR3 has 13 residues. Germline CDR1 reads SGHTS; CDR2 reads YDEGEE. CDR3 nucleotide sequence: TGTGCCAGCAGTCGGGACAGGGTCTATGGCTACACCTTC. It is translated as CASSRDRVYGYTF. Looking up the rest from reference TRBV5-8 and TRBJ1-2 gives the full variable domain: EAGVTQSPTHLIKTRGQQATLRCSPISGHTSVYWYQQALGLGLQFLLWYDEGEERNRGNFPPRFSGRQFPNYSSELNVNALELEDSALYLCASSRDRVYGYTFGSGTRLTVV.

As to this clone: Germline is not matched at one junction end, which may reflect a read error. This sequence joins TRBV29-1 and TRBJ2-1; 8 bases agree with TRBD2. Germline V gene lookup returns CDR1 SQVTM and CDR2 ANQGSEA. CDR3 length: 12 amino acids. CDR3: CSGTSNYNERFF. CDR3 nucleotide sequence: TGCAGCGGGACTAGCAACTACAATGAGCGGTTCTTC.

The gene calls are TRBV5-1 and TRBJ1-4; D gene uncertain. CDR1 is SGHRS, CDR2 YFSETQ, per germline. V was trimmed by 2 bases and J by 3 bases, leaving 8 bases between them. This CDR3 spans 14 amino acids. The CDR3 DNA is TGCGCCAGCAGCTTCCGGGCTTCTAATGAAAAACTGTTTTTT. Its translation is CASSFRASNEKLFF.

For this clone: Other nucleotide sequences in the sample specify the same CDR3. This chain connects TRBV3-1 (or the pseudogene TRBV3-2) to TRBJ1-1; D unclear. This CDR3 has 14 amino acids. Trimming stripped 3 bases from V and 0 bases from J, with 8 bases between. Germline lookup yields CDR1 LGHDT and CDR2 YNNKEL (reference sequence). The CDR3, as DNA: TGTGCCAGCAGCCAGAGGACGGTGAACACTGAAGCTTTCTTT. Translated, it gives CASSQRTVNTEAFF.